A single sample is the source of the 5 T cell receptor beta chains below, sequenced in a study of blood T cell repertoires in COVID-19. Sequencing was performed with immunoSEQ multiplex PCR; in TCRdb, only in-frame clones are kept and a portion is missing. The sample includes 50,000 to 70,000 clones, 75% to 95% of them seen just once. Sample: peripheral blood. The receptors derive from a woman at least 80 years old with active COVID-19.

The chain has TRBV30 and TRBJ2-3, with D possibly TRBD2 on 5 matching bases. The CDR3 consists of 15 residues. Germline values: CDR1 GTSNPN, CDR2 SVGIG (reference sequence). V was pared by 2 bases and J by 0 bases, with 12 bases between. CDR3 sequence reads: CAWSKSGASTDTQYF. The CDR3 DNA is TGTGCCTGGAGTAAAAGCGGTGCTAGCACAGATACGCAGTATTTT.

The genes are TRBV27 and TRBJ2-4; D is unresolved. This CDR3 has 14 amino acids. The V and J ends lost 5 bases and 0 bases respectively, with 8 bases between them. CDR1 MNHEY and CDR2 SMNVEV come from the germline V gene (reference sequence). The DNA of the CDR3 is TGTGCCAGCAGTGCCACGGTAGCCAAAAACATTCAGTACTTC. Translated: CASSATVAKNIQYF.

This clone was recorded only once. The CDR3 DNA follows: TGCGCCAGCAGGCGGGACAGCTCCTACAATGAGCAGTTCTTC. It codes for CASRRDSSYNEQFF. The chain couples TRBV10-2 to TRBJ2-1; D perhaps matches TRBD1 (7 bases). This CDR3 spans 14 amino acids. CDR1 is WSHSY, CDR2 SAAADI, per germline. V was trimmed by 6 bases and J by 0 bases, leaving 9 bases between them.

As regards this clone: In the same sample, other DNA sequences code for this CDR3. This rearrangement joins TRBV10-3 to TRBJ2-2; unclear D gene. From germline, CDR1 is ENHRY and CDR2 SYGVKD. Trimming left V 3 bases short and J 8 bases short, with 13 bases between. The CDR3 sequence is 14 residues long. The chain's CDR3 is CAISDSLLRGELFF. The CDR3 DNA follows: TGTGCCATCAGTGATAGCCTTCTGAGGGGGGAGCTGTTTTTT.

The genes are TRBV5-4 and TRBJ1-1; D is possibly TRBD1 (5 bases). Trimming removed 4 bases at V and 1 base at J, with 11 bases between. Looked up from germline, CDR1 is SGHNT and CDR2 is YYREEE (reference sequence). The CDR3 extends over 14 amino acids. The CDR3 loop is CASSPLQGNTEAFF. In nucleotides, the CDR3 is TGTGCCAGCAGCCCGCTGCAGGGGAACACTGAAGCTTTCTTT.